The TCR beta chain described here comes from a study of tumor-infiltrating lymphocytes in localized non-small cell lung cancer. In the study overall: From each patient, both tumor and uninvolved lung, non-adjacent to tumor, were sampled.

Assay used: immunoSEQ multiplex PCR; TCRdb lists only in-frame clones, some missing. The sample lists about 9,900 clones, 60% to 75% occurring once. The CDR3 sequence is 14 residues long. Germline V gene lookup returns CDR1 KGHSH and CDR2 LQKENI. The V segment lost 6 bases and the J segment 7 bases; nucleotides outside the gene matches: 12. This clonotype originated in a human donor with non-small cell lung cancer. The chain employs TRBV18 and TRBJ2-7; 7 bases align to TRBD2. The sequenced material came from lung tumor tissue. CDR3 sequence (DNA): TGTGCCAGCTCCCCCACTAGCGTGGCCGCGGAGCAGTACTTC. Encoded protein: CASSPTSVAAEQYF.